Described below is a single T cell receptor beta chain sequence and its context. The target antigen is unknown. The data were taken from a study of shared clonotypes between healthy human individuals. Looking at the study overall: Each donor contributed plates that comprised three CD4 naive, three CD4 memory, two CD8 naive and one CD8 memory. Points from the study as a whole: Incompleteness in sorted-subset sequencing, despite large depth, was shown by rarefaction.

Per the original methods: Junction-only sequences without quality scores were provided by ImmunoSEQ, so filtering was different. TCRdb's table, derived via immunoSEQ multiplex PCR, lists solely in-frame clones and lacks some. That table furnishes V, J and clone size, whereas the DNA furnished D and trimming. The repertoire holds under 1,900,000 clones, with 97% to 99% as singletons. The CDR3 sequence is 15 residues long. Per the germline V gene, CDR1 is LNHNV and CDR2 is YYDKDF (reference sequence). Losses at the gene ends were 5 bases for V and 4 bases for J; bases not matched to a gene: 8. Sequencing was carried out using naive CD4+ T cells sorted from blood. Subset defined: CD45RA+ positively selected. This receptor was identified in a man in his thirties or forties in good health. This chain uses TRBV15 with TRBJ1-5, with 7 bases matching TRBD1. The CDR3 coding sequence is TGTGCCACCAGCTACCCGGGACAGCCGAATCAGCCCCAGCATTTT. This encodes CATSYPGQPNQPQHF.